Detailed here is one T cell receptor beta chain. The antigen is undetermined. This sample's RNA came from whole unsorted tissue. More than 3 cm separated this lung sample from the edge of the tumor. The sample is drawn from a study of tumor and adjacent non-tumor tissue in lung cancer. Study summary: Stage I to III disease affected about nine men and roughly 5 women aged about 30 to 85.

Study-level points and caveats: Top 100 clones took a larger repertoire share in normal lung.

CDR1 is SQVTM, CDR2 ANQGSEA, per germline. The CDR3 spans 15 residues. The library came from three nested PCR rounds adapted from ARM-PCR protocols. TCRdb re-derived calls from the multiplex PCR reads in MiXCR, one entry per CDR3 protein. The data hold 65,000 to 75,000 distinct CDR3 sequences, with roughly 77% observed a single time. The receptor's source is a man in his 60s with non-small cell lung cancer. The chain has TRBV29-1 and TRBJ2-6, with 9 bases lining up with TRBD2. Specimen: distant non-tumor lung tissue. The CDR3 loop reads CNVAAGGTEANVLTF. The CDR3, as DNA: TGCAATGTTGCAGCGGGAGGTACTGAGGCCAACGTCCTGACTTTC.